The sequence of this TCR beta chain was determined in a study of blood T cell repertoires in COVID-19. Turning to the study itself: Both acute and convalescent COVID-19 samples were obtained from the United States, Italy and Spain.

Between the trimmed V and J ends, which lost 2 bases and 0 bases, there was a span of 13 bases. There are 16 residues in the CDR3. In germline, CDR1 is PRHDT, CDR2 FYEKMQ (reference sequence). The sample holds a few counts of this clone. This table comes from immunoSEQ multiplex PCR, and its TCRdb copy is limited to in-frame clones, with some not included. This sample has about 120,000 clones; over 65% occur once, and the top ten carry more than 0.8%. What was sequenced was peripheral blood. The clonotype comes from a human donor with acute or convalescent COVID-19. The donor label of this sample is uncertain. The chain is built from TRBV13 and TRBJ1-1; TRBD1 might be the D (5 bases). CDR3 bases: TGTGCCAGCAGCTTAAGGGGATCAGGGTTGAACACTGAAGCTTTCTTT. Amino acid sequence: CASSLRGSGLNTEAFF. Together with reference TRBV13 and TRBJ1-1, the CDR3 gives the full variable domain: AAGVIQSPRHLIKEKRETATLKCYPIPRHDTVYWYQQGPGQDPQFLISFYEKMQSDKGSIPDRFSAQQFSDYHSELNMSSLELGDSALYFCASSLRGSGLNTEAFFGQGTRLTVV.